This T cell receptor (beta chain) was captured by sequencing in a study of shared clonotypes between healthy human individuals. The assay was immunoSEQ multiplex PCR, and TCRdb's table has in-frame clones only and misses some. The sample records approximately 2.5 million clones, more than 90% being singletons. Only one count was recorded for this clone. The ends lost 5 bases at V and 4 bases at J; junction bases unmatched: 8. CDR1 is SNHLY and CDR2 is FYNNEI in the germline V gene. This CDR3 spans 15 amino acids. V usage is TRBV2 and J usage is TRBJ1-5; 7 positions match TRBD1. Sequencing was performed on naive CD4+ T cells sorted from blood. Subset here: CD45RA+ positively selected. This TCR was recovered from a man aged 18-30 years in good health. This chain's CDR3 is CASSRSGTANQPQHF. The CDR3 DNA sequence: TGTGCCAGCAGTAGATCCGGGACAGCTAATCAGCCCCAGCATTTT.